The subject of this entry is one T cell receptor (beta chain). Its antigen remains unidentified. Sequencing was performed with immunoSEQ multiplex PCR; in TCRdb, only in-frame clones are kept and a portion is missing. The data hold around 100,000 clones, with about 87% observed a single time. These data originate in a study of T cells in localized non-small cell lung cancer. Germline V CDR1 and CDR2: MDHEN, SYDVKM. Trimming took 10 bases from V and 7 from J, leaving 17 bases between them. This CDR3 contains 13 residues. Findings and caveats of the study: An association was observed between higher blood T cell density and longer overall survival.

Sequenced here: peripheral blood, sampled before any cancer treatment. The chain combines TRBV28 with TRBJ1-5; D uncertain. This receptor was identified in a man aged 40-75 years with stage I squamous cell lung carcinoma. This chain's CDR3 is CATHRLGQQPQHF. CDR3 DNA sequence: TGTGCCACCCACCGCTTGGGCCAACAGCCCCAGCATTTT.